This TCR beta chain derives from a study of blood T cell repertoires in COVID-19. On the study more broadly: Samples taken during acute and convalescent COVID-19 were collected in the United States, Italy and Spain. T cells, B-cell-depleted T cells, or PBMCs provided the cDNA or gDNA that served as material.

The trim removed 3 bases at V and 4 bases at J, leaving 2 bases unmatched. Germline CDR1 and CDR2: DFQATT and SNEGSKA (reference sequence). This CDR3 spans 14 amino acids. Those who participated ranged in age from 18 to 89 years and resided in 20 to 25 US areas. In the source study's methods: Estimated nucleated cell counts came from reference gene primer amplification. Sequencing was performed with immunoSEQ multiplex PCR; in TCRdb, only in-frame clones are kept and a portion is missing. The D gene and trimming were derived from the DNA, and the V and J assignments and clone size from that table. The sample records about 180,000 clones, roughly 89% being singletons.

This clonotype was sampled from a woman aged 40 to 55 with acute COVID-19. The chain uses TRBV20-1 and TRBJ2-3, with TRBD1 identical over 12 bases. Sequenced material: PBMCs or T cells enriched from blood (not recorded which). CDR3 sequence reads: CSASGTGGADTQYF. CDR3 sequence (DNA): TGCAGTGCTAGTGGGACAGGGGGCGCAGATACGCAGTATTTT.